The T cell receptor (beta chain) described here comes from a study of blood T cell repertoires in COVID-19. On the study more broadly: Sites in the United States, Italy and Spain provided acute and convalescent COVID-19 samples. T cells, B-cell-depleted T cells, or PBMCs supplied cDNA or gDNA.

Authors' data handling: Amplification of reference gene primers provided the estimated nucleated cell counts. Profiling relied on immunoSEQ multiplex PCR, and the TCRdb table lists in-frame clones only, not all of them. V and J calls and clone size are as listed in that table; D and trimming were resolved from the DNA. Of about 490,000 clones listed, over 75% were seen once; the top ten hold approximately 3.4%. This CDR3 comprises 18 residues. Germline loops: CDR1 SGHTA, CDR2 FQGNSA. Trimming removed 1 base at V and 2 bases at J, with 18 bases between. This TCR was recovered from a human donor in a cohort sampled during active COVID-19. V is TRBV7-2 and J is TRBJ2-4; D is possibly TRBD2 (6 bases). Sequencing used peripheral blood. The CDR3 loop is CASSLGRSGVQTKNIQYF. CDR3 in DNA: TGTGCCAGCAGCTTAGGACGTTCGGGGGTTCAGACCAAAAACATTCAGTACTTC.